This is a list of T cell receptor beta chains from one sample in a study of T cell repertoires in cytomegalovirus infection. TCRdb itself ran the reads through MiXCR, one entry per CDR3 protein. The repertoire has some 120,000 distinct CDR3 sequences, 9.5% to 13% of them found once; the top ten carry around 29%. The antigens for these receptors are not known. The sample taken for sequencing was PBMCs, sequenced either directly or after in vitro stimulation (not recorded which). The receptors come from a human donor in good health (CMV status not recorded). Some clones in this sample may be carry-over from other donors' samples. Each CDR3 is given with its conserved first and last residue. Each record gives: clone size, D gene, V gene, J gene, CDR3 protein, CDR3 DNA. The D gene is left open where the match is weak. Not all rows give a size; the values are once, few, many and, for expanded clones, a class.

.	.	TRBV7-9	TRBJ2-1	CASSTSNEQFF	TGTGCCAGCAGCACAAGCAATGAGCAGTTCTTC
.	.	TRBV20-1	TRBJ1-6	CSAIGLLSNSPLHF	TGCAGTGCTATAGGGCTTCTGTCTAATTCACCCCTCCACTTT
.	.	TRBV5-5	TRBJ1-5	CASSLVMAENQPQHF	TGTGCCAGCAGCTTGGTGATGGCGGAAAATCAGCCCCAGCATTTT
.	.	TRBV4-1	TRBJ2-5	CASSLNEETQYF	TGCGCCAGCAGCCTGAATGAAGAGACCCAGTACTTC
.	.	TRBV12-3/TRBV12-4	TRBJ2-1	CASVRRDEQFF	TGTGCCAGCGTAAGGCGGGACGAGCAGTTCTTC
few	TRBD1	TRBV15	TRBJ2-1	CATSSPGQGRDEQFF	TGTGCCACCAGCAGCCCCGGACAGGGACGCGATGAGCAGTTCTTC
many	.	TRBV7-2	TRBJ2-3	CASSFGERSTDTQYF	TGTGCCAGCAGCTTTGGGGAGAGAAGCACAGATACGCAGTATTTT
many	.	TRBV14	TRBJ2-3	CASSPINGVGSTDTQYF	TGTGCCAGCAGCCCAATAAACGGCGTCGGGAGCACAGATACGCAGTATTTT
few	TRBD1	TRBV6-8	TRBJ2-1	CASSYSGQGNEQFF	TGTGCCAGCAGTTACTCGGGACAGGGCAATGAGCAGTTCTTC
many	.	TRBV7-9	TRBJ2-1	CASTPNNEQFF	TGTGCCAGCACCCCAAACAATGAGCAGTTCTTC
.	.	TRBV7-6	TRBJ1-1	CASSLGTGRRTEAFF	TGTGCCAGCAGCTTAGGAACAGGGAGGAGGACTGAAGCTTTCTTT
many	.	TRBV29-1	TRBJ2-6	CSAAPSVSSGANVLTF	TGCAGCGCTGCCCCATCCGTCAGCTCTGGGGCCAACGTCCTGACTTTC
few	TRBD1	TRBV12-3/TRBV12-4	TRBJ1-2	CASSSRGLGNYGYTF	TGTGCCAGCAGTTCGAGGGGGCTTGGAAACTATGGCTACACCTTC
many	TRBD1	TRBV11-2	TRBJ1-4	CASSLDRAWEKLFF	TGTGCCAGCAGCCTGGACAGGGCCTGGGAAAAACTGTTTTTT
many	.	TRBV7-2	TRBJ1-1	CASSLAKGGGTEAFF	TGTGCCAGCAGCTTAGCGAAGGGAGGCGGTACTGAAGCTTTCTTT
few	TRBD1	TRBV7-9	TRBJ2-3	CASSFFGQGADTQYF	TGTGCCAGCAGCTTTTTCGGACAGGGGGCGGATACGCAGTATTTT
many	TRBD1	TRBV7-2	TRBJ1-5	CASSPRTGVNQPQHF	TGTGCCAGCAGCCCTAGGACAGGGGTGAATCAGCCCCAGCATTTT
.	.	TRBV7-2	TRBJ2-7	CASSFNPAYEQYF	TGTGCCAGCAGCTTCAACCCGGCCTACGAGCAGTACTTC
many	TRBD2	TRBV5-1	TRBJ2-1	CASSLELAGVNNEQFF	TGCGCCAGCAGCTTGGAGCTAGCGGGAGTGAACAATGAGCAGTTCTTC
many	.	TRBV7-8	TRBJ1-1	CASSLVAGLNTEAFF	TGTGCCAGCAGCTTAGTCGCGGGGTTGAACACTGAAGCTTTCTTT
.	.	TRBV28	TRBJ2-1	CASRILGSSYNEQFF	TGTGCCAGCAGAATCCTGGGCAGCTCCTACAATGAGCAGTTCTTC
.	.	TRBV27	TRBJ2-3	CASSRGQQGGTQYF	TGTGCCAGCAGCCGAGGGCAACAGGGCGGTACGCAGTATTTT
few	.	TRBV3-1	TRBJ2-3	CASSFRGDTQYF	TGTGCCAGCAGCTTTCGGGGTGATACGCAGTATTTT
.	TRBD2	TRBV6-2/TRBV6-3	TRBJ2-1	CATLRSGGGPYNEQFF	TGTGCCACGCTCCGATCTGGGGGAGGGCCGTACAATGAGCAGTTCTTC
.	TRBD1	TRBV12-3/TRBV12-4	TRBJ1-5	CASSAGQGGYQPQHF	TGTGCCAGCAGTGCCGGACAGGGAGGATACCAGCCCCAGCATTTT
few	TRBD2	TRBV7-9	TRBJ2-3	CASSYQRESTDTQYF	TGTGCCAGCAGCTATCAGCGGGAGTCTACAGATACGCAGTATTTT
few	.	TRBV11-2	TRBJ1-3	CASSLEKGPSGNTIYF	TGTGCCAGCAGCTTAGAAAAGGGACCCTCTGGAAACACCATATATTTT